The TCR beta chain under discussion was sequenced for a study of response to subunit inactivated influenza vaccine. MiXCR, run by TCRdb on the RT-PCR reads, gives a single entry per CDR3 protein. The sample has 550,000 to 650,000 distinct CDR3 sequences; about 11% are singletons. In germline, CDR1 is MNHEY, CDR2 SVGAGI. The CDR3 spans 18 residues. V gave up 1 base and J gave up 1 base; unmatched junction bases: 12. Whole-study results and caveats: The authors offered the suggestion that each seasonal influenza vaccination recruits few new T cells.

For this clonotype: Its target is unknown.

The sample here was PBMCs from blood, taken on the day of vaccination. The clonotype originates from a man aged 50 to 59 who received an inactivated influenza vaccine. The J gene is TRBJ1-2, the V gene TRBV6-5, with 7 bases aligning to TRBD1. The DNA of the CDR3 is TGTGCCAGCAGTTACTTAATCGGCAGGGGGTCCCTTAACTATGGCTACACCTTC. As protein: CASSYLIGRGSLNYGYTF.